These 7 T cell receptor beta chains originate from one sample sequenced in a study of blood T cell repertoires in COVID-19 (dated by TCRdb to the early 2020s). The library was produced with the immunoSEQ multiplex PCR assay. What TCRdb holds here is the immuneACCESS table cut down to in-frame rearrangements. Part of the clones is not present; checked against another copy, under half of the missing clones reflect an unresolved V gene, and the others are unexplained. Recorded for this sample are 130,000 to 150,000 clones; roughly 84% of them occurred a single time. The top ten constitute more than 2% of the sample. The sample consisted of peripheral blood. These receptors were taken from a human donor with acute or convalescent COVID-19. The donor label of this sample is uncertain.

This chain joins TRBV2 and TRBJ2-3; possible D gene TRBD1, 6 bases. V lost 5 bases and J 5 bases, leaving 23 bases between the germline ends. Germline CDR1 SNHLY, CDR2 FYNNEI. This CDR3 has 17 amino acids. The CDR3 DNA reads TGTGCCAGCAGTTCGTTGGTAAGCAGGGACACGGGAGATACGCAGTATTTT. Encoded protein: CASSSLVSRDTGDTQYF.

The rearrangement joins TRBV11-3 to TRBJ2-1; 8 nucleotides align to TRBD2. The CDR3 is 15 amino acids. The V gene's germline CDR1 is SGHNT and CDR2 YENEEA. The ends lost 3 bases at V and 5 bases at J; junction bases unmatched: 6. The CDR3 DNA sequence: TGTGCCAGCAGCTTGGGGACTAGTGGGCACAATGAGCAGTTCTTC. Translation: CASSLGTSGHNEQFF.

The gene calls are TRBV6-6 and TRBJ1-5; TRBD1 matches 8 bases. J was trimmed by 2 bases and V by 5 bases; bases with no gene match: 11. Germline V CDR1 and CDR2: MNHNY, SVGAGI (reference sequence). CDR3 length: 17 residues. The CDR3 coding sequence is TGTGCCAGCAGTCACGGACAGGGATTGGTGGGCAATCAGCCCCAGCATTTT. Protein sequence: CASSHGQGLVGNQPQHF.

This clone was seen just once. The chain has TRBV15 and TRBJ1-1; weak D call: TRBD1 (6 bases). The CDR3 is made up of 14 amino acids. The germline V gene has CDR1 LNHNV and CDR2 YYDKDF (reference sequence). V lost 3 bases and J lost 1, with 9 bases in between. The CDR3 spells CATSRLQGNTEAFF. The DNA for the CDR3 is TGTGCCACCAGCAGGCTACAGGGGAACACTGAAGCTTTCTTT.

V and J are TRBV14 and TRBJ1-2; the D gene is possibly TRBD1 (6 bases). CDR3 length equals 16 residues. Germline V lookup: CDR1 SGHDN, CDR2 FVKESK. V dropped 2 bases and J dropped 8 bases, with 21 bases sitting between them. This CDR3 reads CASSQLMTGLGRGYTF. The CDR3 coding sequence is TGTGCCAGCAGCCAACTTATGACAGGCCTCGGACGAGGCTACACCTTC.

J is TRBJ1-3 and V is TRBV6-5, with D unclear. Between the trimmed V and J ends, which lost 5 bases and 0 bases, there was a span of 5 bases. Germline CDR1 MNHEY, CDR2 SVGAGI. The CDR3 is 13 residues long. CDR3 sequence reads: CASSRGSGNTIYF. The DNA of the CDR3 is TGTGCCAGCAGTCGGGGCTCTGGAAACACCATATATTTT.

The chain employs TRBV3-1 (or the pseudogene TRBV3-2) and TRBJ2-7; 12 nucleotides align to TRBD2. CDR1 and CDR2 from the germline V gene are LGHDT and YNNKEL (reference sequence). The V gene end was trimmed by 3 bases and the J gene end by 7 bases; junction bases not matched to a gene: 16. The CDR3 loop spans 18 amino acids. DNA of the CDR3: TGTGCCAGCAGCCAGGCTGGGACTAGCGGGCTTCCTGCGGGGGAGCAGTACTTC. This gives the protein CASSQAGTSGLPAGEQYF.